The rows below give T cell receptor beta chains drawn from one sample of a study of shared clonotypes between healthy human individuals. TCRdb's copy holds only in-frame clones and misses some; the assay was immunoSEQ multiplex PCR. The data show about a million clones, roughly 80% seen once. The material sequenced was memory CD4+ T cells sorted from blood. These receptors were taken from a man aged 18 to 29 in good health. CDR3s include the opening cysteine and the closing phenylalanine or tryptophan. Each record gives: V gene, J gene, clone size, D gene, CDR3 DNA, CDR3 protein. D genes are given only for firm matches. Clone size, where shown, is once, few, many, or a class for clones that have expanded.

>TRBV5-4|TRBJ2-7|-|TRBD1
TGTGCCAGCAGCATCGGGACAGGACGATACGAGCAGTACTTC
CASSIGTGRYEQYF
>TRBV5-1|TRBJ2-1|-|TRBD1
TGCGCCAGCCAGAAGGGACAGGGGATCGATGAGCAGTTCTTC
CASQKGQGIDEQFF
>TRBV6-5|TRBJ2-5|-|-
TGTGCCAGCAGTGGGGTAGGAGAGACCCAGTACTTC
CASSGVGETQYF
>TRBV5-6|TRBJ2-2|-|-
TGTGCCAGCAGAGGCGGTCCCGGGGAGCTGTTTTTT
CASRGGPGELFF
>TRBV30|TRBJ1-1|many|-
TGTGCCTGGAGTGTAAACAGGGAAGCTTTCTTT
CAWSVNREAFF
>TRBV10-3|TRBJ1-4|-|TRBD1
TGTGCCATCAGTGGGGGGGACAGGGCTGAAAAACTGTTTTTT
CAISGGDRAEKLFF
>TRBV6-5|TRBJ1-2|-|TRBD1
TGTGCCAGCAGTTACTCTAGTCCAGGGGGCTATGGCTACACCTTC
CASSYSSPGGYGYTF
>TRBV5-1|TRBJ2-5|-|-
TGCGCCAGCAGCTTGTTAGGCGGACGAGGGGAGACCCAGTACTTC
CASSLLGGRGETQYF
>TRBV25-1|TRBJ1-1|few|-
TGTGCCAGCAGTGAATATCACGACACTGAAGCTTTCTTT
CASSEYHDTEAFF
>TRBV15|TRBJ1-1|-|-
TGTGCCACCAGCAGGGGGGACACTCCGGACACTGAAGCTTTCTTT
CATSRGDTPDTEAFF
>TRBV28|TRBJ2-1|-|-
TGTGCCAGCAGCCCTTGGGGCGGGGACAATGAGCAGTTCTTC
CASSPWGGDNEQFF
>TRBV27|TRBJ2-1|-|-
TGTGCCAGCATCGCCTTGACCGGTCTGCCAGGCTACAATGAGCAGTTCTTC
CASIALTGLPGYNEQFF
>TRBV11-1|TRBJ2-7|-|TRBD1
TGTGCCAGCAGCCCTGACAGGGACGAGCAGTACTTC
CASSPDRDEQYF
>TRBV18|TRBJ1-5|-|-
TGTGCCAGCTCACTGAGCGAAAAATTTCAGCCCCAGCATTTT
CASSLSEKFQPQHF
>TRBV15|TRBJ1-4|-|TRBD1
TGTGCCACCCGACAGGGAGGCGAAAAACTGTTTTTT
CATRQGGEKLFF
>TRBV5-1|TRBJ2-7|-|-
TGCGCCAGCAGCCTTAGTGCATCCTCCTACGAGCAGTACTTC
CASSLSASSYEQYF
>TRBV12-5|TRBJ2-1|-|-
TGTGCTAGTGGTTTGGTAGGAGCGGGCCAGCAGTTCTTC
CASGLVGAGQQFF
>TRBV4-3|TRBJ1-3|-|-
TGCGCCAGCAGCCAAGATCCGCTGACTACTGGAAACACCATATATTTT
CASSQDPLTTGNTIYF
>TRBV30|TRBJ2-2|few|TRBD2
TGTGCCTGGAGTGGGGGGAGGGCCGACACCGGGGAGCTGTTTTTT
CAWSGGRADTGELFF
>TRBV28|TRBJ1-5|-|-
TGTGCCAGCAGTCAGAGTCAGCCCCAGCATTTT
CASSQSQPQHF
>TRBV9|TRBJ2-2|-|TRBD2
TGTGCCAGCAGCGCCAGATCGGGAGGGCATAGCACCGGGGAGCTGTTTTTT
CASSARSGGHSTGELFF
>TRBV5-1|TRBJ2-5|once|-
TGCGCCAGCAGCTTGAGCCCGGGGGCGAGGGAGACCCAGTACTTC
CASSLSPGARETQYF
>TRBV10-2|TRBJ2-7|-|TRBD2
TGCGCCAGCAGTCGGGGGGGGCAGGGTACCTACGAGCAGTACTTC
CASSRGGQGTYEQYF
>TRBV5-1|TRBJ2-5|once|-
TGCGCCAGCAGCTTGGATGGAACGACACAAGAGACCCAGTACTTC
CASSLDGTTQETQYF
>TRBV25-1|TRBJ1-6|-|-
TGTGCCAGCAGTGCACAGAACGATAATTCACCCCTCCACTTT
CASSAQNDNSPLHF
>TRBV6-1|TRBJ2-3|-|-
TGTGCCAGCAGTGAAATTTGGGGGGGCGCAGATACGCAGTATTTT
CASSEIWGGADTQYF
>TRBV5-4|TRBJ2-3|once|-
TGTGCCAGCAGCACCCGCTCAGATACGCAGTATTTT
CASSTRSDTQYF
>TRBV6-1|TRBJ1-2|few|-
TGTGCCATCAGCGGCCTGGGGACGACTAACTATGGCTACACCTTC
CAISGLGTTNYGYTF
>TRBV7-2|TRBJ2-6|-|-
TGTGCCAGCAGCTTAGGGGCAGTGGGCACAGGGTTGGCTTTC
CASSLGAVGTGLAF
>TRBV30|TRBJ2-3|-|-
TGTGCCTGGAACCGGGAAGGCACAGATACGCAGTATTTT
CAWNREGTDTQYF
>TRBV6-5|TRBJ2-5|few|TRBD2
TGTGCCAGCAGCCGTAGCGGGGCCACCCAAGAGACCCAGTACTTC
CASSRSGATQETQYF
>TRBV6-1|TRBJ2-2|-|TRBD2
TGTGCCAGCAGTGAACGGGGGGGAGACTTCAGCACCGGGGAGCTGTTTTTT
CASSERGGDFSTGELFF
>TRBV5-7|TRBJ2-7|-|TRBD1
TGTGCCAGCAGCTTGGAACCCGGGACAGGGAGGGATAGGTACGAGCAGTACTTC
CASSLEPGTGRDRYEQYF
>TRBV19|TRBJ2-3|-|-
TGTGCCAGTAGTAGAAGGGCAAGCACAGATACGCAGTATTTT
CASSRRASTDTQYF
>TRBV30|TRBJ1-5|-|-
TGTGCCTGGGGAACGGATCAGCCCCAGCATTTT
CAWGTDQPQHF
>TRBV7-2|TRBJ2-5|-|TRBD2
TGTGCCAGCAGCTTAGTAGCGGGGGCCCAGGATAAGACCCAGTACTTC
CASSLVAGAQDKTQYF
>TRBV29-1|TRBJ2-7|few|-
TGCAGCGTTGAGAGATCAAAGGGCTACGAGCAGTACTTC
CSVERSKGYEQYF
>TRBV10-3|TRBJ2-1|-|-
TGTGCCATCAGTGAGTCCAGCGATAGCGGCCCCTACAATGAGCAGTTCTTC
CAISESSDSGPYNEQFF
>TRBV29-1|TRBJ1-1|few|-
TGCAGCGTTAGAAAGGGGAGTACTGAAGCTTTCTTT
CSVRKGSTEAFF
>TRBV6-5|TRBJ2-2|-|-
TGTGCCAGCAGGGTGGGGGGAACCGGGGAGCTGTTTTTT
CASRVGGTGELFF
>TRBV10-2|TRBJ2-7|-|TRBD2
TGCGCCAGCAGTGAAGCGGGAGAATACGAGCAGTACTTC
CASSEAGEYEQYF